This T cell receptor beta chain was sequenced in a study of cytomegalovirus exposure and HLA in healthy donors. The CDR3 is 18 residues long. The trim removed 2 bases at V and 3 bases at J, leaving 12 bases unmatched. CDR1 LGHNA and CDR2 YSLEER come from the germline V gene. The PCR used 60 Vbeta and 13 Jbeta primers. Assay: immunoSEQ multiplex PCR; the TCRdb copy retains only in-frame clones and omits some. The table includes 150,000 to 200,000 clones, 80% to 90% detected once. The chain is built from TRBV4-3 and TRBJ2-7; 11 bases fit TRBD2. This receptor was taken from a woman in her late teens or twenties in good health and CMV-seronegative. The sequencing sample was made of PBMCs. For the CDR3, the DNA is TGCGCCAGCAGCCAAAACGCTCCGCTAGCGGGAGGAGTCTACGAGCAGTACTTC. Translation gives CASSQNAPLAGGVYEQYF.